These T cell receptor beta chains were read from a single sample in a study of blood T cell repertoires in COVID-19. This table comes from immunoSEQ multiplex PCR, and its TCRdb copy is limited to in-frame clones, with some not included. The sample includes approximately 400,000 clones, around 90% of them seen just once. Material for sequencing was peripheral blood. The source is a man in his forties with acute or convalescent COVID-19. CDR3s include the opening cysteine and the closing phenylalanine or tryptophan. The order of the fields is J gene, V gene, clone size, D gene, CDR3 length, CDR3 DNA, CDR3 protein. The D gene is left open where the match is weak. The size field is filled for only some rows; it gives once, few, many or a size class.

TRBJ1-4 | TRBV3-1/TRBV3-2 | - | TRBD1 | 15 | TGTGCCAGCAGCCAAGGGGACAGGGGAGTTGAAAAACTGTTTTTT | CASSQGDRGVEKLFF
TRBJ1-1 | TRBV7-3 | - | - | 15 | TGTGCCAGCAGCTTAACCGGGGGGAGAAACACTGAAGCTTTCTTT | CASSLTGGRNTEAFF
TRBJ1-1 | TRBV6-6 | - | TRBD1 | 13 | TGTGCCAGCAGTCTCAGGGGGGAGACTGAAGCTTTCTTT | CASSLRGETEAFF
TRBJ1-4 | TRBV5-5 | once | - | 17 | TGTGCCAGCAGCTACCCACATGAGCGTGCTGGTCATGAAAAACTGTTTTTT | CASSYPHERAGHEKLFF
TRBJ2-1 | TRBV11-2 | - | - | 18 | TGTGCCAGCAGCTTAGGGAGGCGGGATGAGTCCTACTACAATGAGCAGTTCTTC | CASSLGRRDESYYNEQFF
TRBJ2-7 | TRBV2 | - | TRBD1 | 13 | TGTGCCAGCAGCGTTGACAGGGTCCACGAGCAGTACTTC | CASSVDRVHEQYF
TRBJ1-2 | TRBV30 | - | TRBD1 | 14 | TGTGCCTGGAGCTACGGGACAGATACCTATGGCTACACCTTC | CAWSYGTDTYGYTF
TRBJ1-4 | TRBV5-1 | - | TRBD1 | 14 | TGCGCCAGCAGCTTGCAGGGGGAGAATGAAAAACTGTTTTTT | CASSLQGENEKLFF
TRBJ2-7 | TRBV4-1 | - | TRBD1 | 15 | TGCGCCAGCAGCCAAGAGTGGGACAGGGCCTACGAGCAGTACTTC | CASSQEWDRAYEQYF
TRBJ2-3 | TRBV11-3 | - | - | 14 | TGTGCCAGCAGACACGAACAGAAGGGGGATACGCAGTATTTT | CASRHEQKGDTQYF
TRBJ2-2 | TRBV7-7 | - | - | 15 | TGTGCTAGCAGCTTCGATCGCGCGAACACCGGGGAGCTGTTTTTT | CASSFDRANTGELFF
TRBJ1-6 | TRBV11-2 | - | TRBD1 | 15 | TGTGCCAGCAGCTACTCCGGGACAGGGGATTCACCCCTCCACTTT | CASSYSGTGDSPLHF
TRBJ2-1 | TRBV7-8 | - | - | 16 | TGTGCCAGCAGCTTGTTCCCGGACAGAACCTACAATGAGCAGTTCTTC | CASSLFPDRTYNEQFF
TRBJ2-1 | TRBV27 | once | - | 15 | TGTGCCAGCAGTTCCAGCAGTTTTGGGCCTGGTGAGCAGTTCTTC | CASSSSSFGPGEQFF
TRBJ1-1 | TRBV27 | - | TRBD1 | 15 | TGTGCCAGCAGTTTAGTTGGACAGGGTAACACTGAAGCTTTCTTT | CASSLVGQGNTEAFF
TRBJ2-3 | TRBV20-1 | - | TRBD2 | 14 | TGCAGTGCTAGTGGCGGGAGTGTGGCAGATACGCAGTATTTT | CSASGGSVADTQYF
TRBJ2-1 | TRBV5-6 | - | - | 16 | TGTGCCAGCAGCACGGGAGTCACCACGTTAGGCAATGAGCAGTTCTTC | CASSTGVTTLGNEQFF
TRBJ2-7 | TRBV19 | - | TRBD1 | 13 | TGTGCCAGTAGTCGGACAGGGAACTACGAGCAGTACTTC | CASSRTGNYEQYF
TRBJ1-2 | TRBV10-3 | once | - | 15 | TGTGCCATCAGTGAGAAGGGGGTGGGCAACTATGGCTACACCTTC | CAISEKGVGNYGYTF
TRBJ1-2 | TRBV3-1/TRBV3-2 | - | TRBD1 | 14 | TGTGCCAGCAGCCAGGGACAGTCAGACTATGGCTACACCTTC | CASSQGQSDYGYTF
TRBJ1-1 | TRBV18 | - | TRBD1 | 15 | TGTGCCAGCTCACGCCCGGACAGGGTGGGCACTGAAGCTTTCTTT | CASSRPDRVGTEAFF
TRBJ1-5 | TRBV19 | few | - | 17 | TGTGCCAGTAGTATAGGGCCTGCGGGCTTCCCCGGGCAGCCCCAGCATTTT | CASSIGPAGFPGQPQHF
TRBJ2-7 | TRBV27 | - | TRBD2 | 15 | TGTGCCAGCAGTTTTGACCGGGGGGACTCCTACGAGCAGTACTTC | CASSFDRGDSYEQYF
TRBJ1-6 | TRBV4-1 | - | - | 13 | TGCGCCAGCAGGTTGGAGCTTAATTCACCCCTCCACTTT | CASRLELNSPLHF
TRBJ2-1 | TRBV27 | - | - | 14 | TGTGCCAGCAGTTTATCGGCCAGGGGCTATGAGCAGTTCTTC | CASSLSARGYEQFF
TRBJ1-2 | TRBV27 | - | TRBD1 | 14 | TGTGCCAGCACCCCGTCAGGGGGGAACTATGGCTACACCTTC | CASTPSGGNYGYTF
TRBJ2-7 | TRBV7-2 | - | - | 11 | TGTGCCAGCAACCAAAACGAGGGCCTCTACTTC | CASNQNEGLYF
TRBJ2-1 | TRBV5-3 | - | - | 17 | TGTGCCAGAAGCTTGATTCATGCAGGGAGGCCCTACAATGAGCAGTTCTTC | CARSLIHAGRPYNEQFF
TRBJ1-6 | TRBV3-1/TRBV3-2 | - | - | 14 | TGTGCCAGCAGTCAACAGGGCTATAATTCACCCCTCCACTTT | CASSQQGYNSPLHF
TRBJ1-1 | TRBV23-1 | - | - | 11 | TGCGCCAGCCAAGGACAGACTGAAGCTTTCTTT | CASQGQTEAFF
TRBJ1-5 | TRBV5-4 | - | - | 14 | TGTGCCAGCAGCTTGGGTCACGGGAATCAGCCCCAGCATTTT | CASSLGHGNQPQHF
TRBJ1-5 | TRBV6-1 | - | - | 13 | TGTGCCAGCAGTGATGGGGGGGCTCAGCCCCAGCATTTT | CASSDGGAQPQHF
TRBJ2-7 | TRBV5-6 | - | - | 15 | TGTGCCAGCAGCTTGGAATTGGGGCCCCTCTACGAGCAGTACTTC | CASSLELGPLYEQYF
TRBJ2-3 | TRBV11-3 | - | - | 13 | TGTGCCAGCAGCCGCGGGACAGCAGATACGCAGTATTTT | CASSRGTADTQYF
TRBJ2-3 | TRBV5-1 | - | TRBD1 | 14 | TGCGCCAGCAGCTTGGGACAGGGGCCAGATACGCAGTATTTT | CASSLGQGPDTQYF
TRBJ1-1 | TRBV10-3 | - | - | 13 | TGTGCCATCCAAGGGAGGGGGAACACTGAAGCTTTCTTT | CAIQGRGNTEAFF
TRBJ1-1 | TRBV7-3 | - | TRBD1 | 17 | TGTGCCAGCAGCTCGGGGACAGGGGGAATGAGGAACACTGAAGCTTTCTTT | CASSSGTGGMRNTEAFF
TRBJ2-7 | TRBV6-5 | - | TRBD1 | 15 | TGTGCCAGCAGCAACTTTGGGACAGGGACCGGCGAGCAGTACTTC | CASSNFGTGTGEQYF
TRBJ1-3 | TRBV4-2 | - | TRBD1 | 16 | TGTGCCAGCAGCCAAAATACAGGGGTAGCTGGAAACACCATATATTTT | CASSQNTGVAGNTIYF
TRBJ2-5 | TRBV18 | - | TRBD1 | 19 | TGTGCCAGCTCACCACGTCCCCCTGGGGGACAGGGGAGGGAAGAGACCCAGTACTTC | CASSPRPPGGQGREETQYF
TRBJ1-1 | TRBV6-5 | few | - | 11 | TGTGCCAGCCTTAGGAACACTGAAGCTTTCTTT | CASLRNTEAFF
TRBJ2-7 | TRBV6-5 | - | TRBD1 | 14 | TGTGCCAGCAGTCCACAGGGGGCCCGGAACGAGCAGTACTTC | CASSPQGARNEQYF
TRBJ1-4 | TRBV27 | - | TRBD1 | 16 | TGTGCCAGCAGTTTATCCCCAACCGGACAGGGTGAAAAACTGTTTTTT | CASSLSPTGQGEKLFF
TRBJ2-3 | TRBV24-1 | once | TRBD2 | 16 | TGTGCCACCAGTGATTGGGCTAGCGGGGGTTTAGATACGCAGTATTTT | CATSDWASGGLDTQYF
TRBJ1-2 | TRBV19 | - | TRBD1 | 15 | TGTGCCAGTAGGCCTCAATTACAGGGGAACTATGGCTACACCTTC | CASRPQLQGNYGYTF
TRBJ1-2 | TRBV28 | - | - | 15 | TGTGCCAGCAGTTTAAACCCGCGGGGGTTGGATGGCTACACCTTC | CASSLNPRGLDGYTF
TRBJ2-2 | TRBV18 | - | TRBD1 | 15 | TGTGCCAGCTCACCTGGGACAGGGACTTCCGGGGAGCTGTTTTTT | CASSPGTGTSGELFF
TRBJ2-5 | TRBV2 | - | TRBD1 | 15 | TGTGCCAGCAGGGCAACAGGGGGCTGGGGGGAGACCCAGTACTTC | CASRATGGWGETQYF
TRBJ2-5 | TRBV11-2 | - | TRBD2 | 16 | TGTGCCAGCAGCTTCGGGACTAGCGGGGCCCAGGAGACCCAGTACTTC | CASSFGTSGAQETQYF